Sequencing of this TCR beta chain was carried out in a study of blood T cells in healthy people across ages. Trimming removed 1 base from V and 0 bases from J, with 15 bases in between. The germline gives CDR1 KGHDR, CDR2 SFDVKD. The CDR3 runs 19 residues. On this clonotype itself: What it binds is unknown.

Sample-barcoded 5' priming and a J-beta primer mix drove a second PCR of about 6 to 12 cycles. Each cDNA molecule, via a template-switch adaptor with 12 random nucleotides, was tagged. TCRdb re-derived calls from the 5' RACE reads in MiXCR, one entry per CDR3 protein. The table has around 800,000 distinct CDR3 sequences, approximately 55% seen once. Broader study findings: The recorded TCR beta diversity per million T cells decreased in a roughly linear manner with age.

The receptor was derived from an older man in good health. Specimen: blood. This chain uses TRBV24-1 with TRBJ2-6; D possibly corresponds to TRBD1 (6 bases). Written as DNA, the CDR3 is TGTGCCACCAGTGATTTTCCGCCGGGACAAATCTCTGGGGCCAACGTCCTGACTTTC. Protein product: CATSDFPPGQISGANVLTF.